The 21 T cell receptor beta chains given below trace back to one sample, sequenced in a study of blood T cells in healthy people across ages. Together with a sample-barcoded 5' primer, a J-beta primer mix was included in a second PCR lasting about 6 to 11 cycles. MiXCR was run by TCRdb on the 5' RACE reads, yielding one entry per CDR3 protein. The table lists around 970,000 distinct CDR3 sequences, approximately 50% of them singletons. The sequencing sample was made of blood. Every receptor here comes from a woman aged 60-75 years in good health.

The chain combines TRBV29-1 with TRBJ2-1, with TRBD2 as a possible D gene (6 bases). TRBJ2-7 explains the end of the DNA better; the J call may be wrong. The CDR3 contains 15 residues. Germline V gene data show CDR1 as SQVTM and CDR2 as ANQGSEA. Written as DNA, the CDR3 is TGCAGCCACGAAACGGGAGCGAGCTCCTACAATGAGCAGTACTTC. Protein product: CSHETGASSYNEQYF.

The J gene is TRBJ2-1, the V gene TRBV20-1, with no clear D. This CDR3 region has 14 residues. Germline V lookup: CDR1 DFQATT, CDR2 SNEGSKA (reference sequence). Trimming took 0 bases from V and 6 from J, leaving 12 bases between them. CDR3 DNA: TGCAGTGCTAGAGACCGGACCCCCGTCAATGAGCAGTTCTTC. As protein: CSARDRTPVNEQFF.

The rearrangement uses TRBV20-1 and TRBJ2-3, with 9 positions matching TRBD1. The CDR3 extends over 13 amino acids. Germline V lookup: CDR1 DFQATT, CDR2 SNEGSKA (reference sequence). CDR3 nucleotides: TGCAGCGTACAGGGGGCGCCGACAGATACGCAGTATTTT. As protein: CSVQGAPTDTQYF.

The gene calls are TRBV27 and TRBJ2-5, with D possibly matching TRBD2 (6 bases). Germline V gives CDR1 MNHEY, CDR2 SMNVEV (reference sequence). The germline V and J ends were trimmed by 6 bases and 1 base, with 9 bases remaining between them. The CDR3 runs 13 residues. The CDR3 DNA reads TGTGCCAGCAGGGAGGGCCTCCAAGAGACCCAGTACTTC. Translated, it gives CASREGLQETQYF.

This chain connects TRBV5-1 to TRBJ2-7; 10 positions match TRBD1. Per germline, CDR1 SGHRS and CDR2 YFSETQ. V lost 1 base and J lost 3; bases outside the gene matches: 10. The CDR3 contains 17 residues. The CDR3, as DNA: TGCGCCAGCAGCTTGTCGAATGTGGGACAGGGGAACTACGAGCAGTACTTC. This encodes CASSLSNVGQGNYEQYF.

V usage is TRBV3-1 and J usage is TRBJ2-1; no definite D call. The CDR3 has 12 residues. Trimming left V 3 bases short and J 7 bases short, with 7 bases between. Germline V CDR1 and CDR2: LGHDT, YNNKEL (reference sequence). This chain's CDR3 is CASSHGRNEQFF. DNA for the CDR3: TGTGCCAGCAGCCATGGAAGGAATGAGCAGTTCTTC.

With regard to this clonotype: The conserved closing phenylalanine or tryptophan is absent in this CDR3, likely reflecting a read error. The DNA is omitted, as the CDR3 cannot be located on it reliably, and the CDR3 follows TCRdb's listing. The genes are TRBV11-2 and TRBJ2-1; whether TRBD2, the table's D call, matches the DNA was not checked. The CDR3 is 12 amino acids in total, end residues counted. Germline V lookup: CDR1 SGHAT, CDR2 FQNNGV. This CDR3 reads CASSRGLAEQVL.

This clonotype has ten or more counts. This rearrangement joins TRBV3-1 to TRBJ2-7; D gene ambiguous. The V gene lost 4 bases and the J gene lost 0 bases, with 13 bases spanning the gap. CDR1 LGHDT and CDR2 YNNKEL come from the germline V gene (reference sequence). CDR3 size: 15 residues. CDR3 amino acids: CASSRSSLSSYEQYF. CDR3 DNA sequence: TGTGCCAGCAGCCGGAGTAGCCTCAGCTCCTACGAGCAGTACTTC.

About this clonotype itself: Mismatch with germline at one junction end may stem from a read error. The chain couples TRBV5-1 to TRBJ2-3, with 8 bases lining up with TRBD2. The CDR3 runs 14 residues. Germline assignment: CDR1 SGHRS and CDR2 YFSETQ. DNA of the CDR3: TGCGTCAGCAGGGGTAGCGGGAACTCAGATACGCAGTATTTT. As protein: CVSRGSGNSDTQYF.

This clonotype was seen a handful of times. This chain links TRBV20-1 with TRBJ2-1; 8 nucleotides match TRBD2. Germline loops: CDR1 DFQATT, CDR2 SNEGSKA (reference sequence). This CDR3 contains 13 residues. V lost 3 bases, J lost 9 bases, and 7 bases stayed unmatched. The CDR3 loop reads CSARGLGYGEQFF. The CDR3 coding sequence is TGCAGTGCTAGGGGACTAGGGTACGGTGAGCAGTTCTTC.

This clonotype was seen a few times. This rearrangement joins TRBV14 to TRBJ2-7, with D perhaps assigned TRBD1 or TRBD2 (5 bases each). Germline values: CDR1 SGHDN, CDR2 FVKESK. Trimming removed 0 bases at V and 3 bases at J, with 15 bases between. The CDR3 is made up of 16 amino acids. The CDR3, as DNA: TGTGCCAGCAGCCAAGATTTCGGGGACCCCTTCTACGAGCAGTACTTC. Protein sequence: CASSQDFGDPFYEQYF.

The chain uses TRBV6-6 and TRBJ2-7; tentative D call: TRBD1 (5 bases). The CDR3 spans 15 residues. V was cut by 5 bases and J by 0 bases, with 14 bases left in between. CDR1 and CDR2 from the germline V gene are MNHNY and SVGAGI (reference sequence). CDR3 in DNA: TGTGCCAGCAGTAAGGTCCAGGGAAGCTCCTACGAGCAGTACTTC. Translating gives CASSKVQGSSYEQYF.

The chain couples TRBV5-1 to TRBJ1-2, with TRBD1 identical over 7 bases. The germline CDR1 and CDR2 sequences are SGHRS and YFSETQ. The CDR3 has 15 amino acids. V dropped 0 bases and J dropped 5; count of bases not matched to a gene: 7. Here the CDR3 DNA reads TGCGCCAGCAGCTTGGGGGGGACAGAGGTTTATGGCTACACCTTC. Translating gives CASSLGGTEVYGYTF.

Note on this clonotype: A much bigger clone sits one base away, suggesting this may be a read error. The rearrangement joins TRBV12-3 or TRBV12-4 to TRBJ1-4; 9 nucleotides match TRBD1. With 5 bases clipped from V and 4 bases from J, the junction kept 2 bases outside the gene matches. The CDR3 covers 14 residues. CDR3 sequence reads: CASSAGQGNEKLFF. Here the CDR3 DNA reads TGTGCCAGCAGTGCGGGACAGGGTAATGAAAAACTGTTTTTT.

A single count supports this clonotype. V gene TRBV9 combines with J gene TRBJ1-2; D perhaps matches TRBD1 (5 bases). Germline CDR1 is SGDLS and CDR2 is YYNGEE. V gave up 4 bases and J gave up 5 bases, with 21 bases separating them. The CDR3 consists of 16 residues. The CDR3 spells CASSPNYRSRTYGYTF. CDR3 sequence (DNA): TGTGCCAGCAGCCCAAATTACAGGAGCCGAACGTATGGCTACACCTTC.

This clonotype was seen once. The V gene is TRBV6-5, the J gene TRBJ1-2, with D hard to call. Trimming stripped 2 bases from V and 7 bases from J, with 14 bases between. CDR3 length: 14 residues. Germline CDR1 and CDR2: MNHEY and SVGAGI. The CDR3 DNA follows: TGTGCCAGCAGTTACGCGGTAACAGCCTTTGGCTACACCTTC. Translated: CASSYAVTAFGYTF.

This chain connects TRBV7-2 to TRBJ2-5; 7 nucleotides agree with TRBD1. The germline gives CDR1 SGHTA, CDR2 FQGNSA. CDR3 size: 16 residues. The junction had 13 bases not matched to a gene; V was cut back by 2 bases and J by 7 bases. The CDR3 sequence: CASSLYSGTAWGTQYF. The CDR3 DNA is TGTGCCAGCAGCTTATACTCCGGGACAGCTTGGGGGACCCAGTACTTC.

This clonotype was detected many times. The chain has TRBV4-2 and TRBJ2-7, with 9 nucleotides matching TRBD2. V shed 3 bases and J 1 base; nucleotides not matched to a gene: 7. Germline V CDR1 and CDR2: LGHNA, YNFKEQ. This CDR3 spans 16 amino acids. The CDR3 protein is CASSQSLAGVSYEQYF. As DNA, the CDR3 is TGTGCCAGCAGCCAGAGTTTAGCGGGAGTTTCCTACGAGCAGTACTTC.

This clonotype was counted many times. The V and J genes are TRBV2 and TRBJ2-1; maybe TRBD2 (6 bases). V was cut by 6 bases and J by 4 bases, with 16 bases left in between. The CDR3 has 15 residues. Per the germline V gene, CDR1 is SNHLY and CDR2 is FYNNEI. CDR3 sequence reads: CASRALGGAYNEQFF. CDR3 DNA: TGTGCCAGCAGAGCGTTGGGGGGAGCATACAATGAGCAGTTCTTC. Variable domain in full (rest from reference TRBV2 and TRBJ2-1): EPEVTQTPSHQVTQMGQEVILRCVPISNHLYFYWYRQILGQKVEFLVSFYNNEISEKSEIFDDQFSVERPDGSNFTLKIRSTKLEDSAMYFCASRALGGAYNEQFFGPGTRLTVL.

The chain joins TRBV20-1 to TRBJ2-1, with TRBD2 identical over 10 bases. CDR3 length: 15 residues. V lost 3 bases to trimming and J lost 6 bases; unmatched junction nucleotides: 8. Germline V gene sequence: CDR1 DFQATT, CDR2 SNEGSKA (reference sequence). CDR3 protein: CSARDLAGALNEQFF. The CDR3 DNA is TGCAGTGCTAGGGATCTAGCGGGAGCCCTCAATGAGCAGTTCTTC.

V is TRBV20-1 and J is TRBJ2-4; 10 positions agree with TRBD2. Gene TRBJ2-7 matches the end of the DNA better, so the J call may be wrong. Germline CDR1 DFQATT, CDR2 SNEGSKA (reference sequence). The CDR3 length is 15 residues. This chain's CDR3 is CSARDYASGSHEQYF. CDR3 sequence (DNA): TGCAGTGCTAGAGATTACGCTAGCGGGAGCCACGAGCAGTACTTC.